Below, 22 T cell receptor beta chains from the same sample are listed, as sequenced in a study of regulatory T cells in long-lasting Graves disease. Time point described: newly diagnosed GD, antithyroid drugs for less than 3 months. PBMCs were the source of the RNA used for TCR sequencing. Building the TCR beta libraries relied on iRepertoire HTBI primers, and CDR3 regions underwent Arm-PCR. A single record per CDR3 protein comes from TCRdb applying MiXCR to the multiplex PCR reads. The table lists roughly 500,000 distinct CDR3 sequences, roughly 13% of them singletons. The same data also went into a second study, on T cells in Graves' hyperthyroidism and ophthalmopathy.

The starting material was peripheral blood mononuclear cells (PBMCs), obtained at new diagnosis, from a patient treated with antithyroid drugs. These TCRs come from a man aged 25 to 45 with Graves disease.

The V and J genes are TRBV18 and TRBJ2-1; 9 bases match TRBD2. Germline CDR1 KGHSH, CDR2 LQKENI. The CDR3 spans 13 residues. V was pared by 9 bases and J by 10 bases, with 10 bases of the junction left unmatched. CDR3 region: CASTAGGHGEQFF. The CDR3 DNA reads as TGTGCCAGTACAGCGGGAGGACATGGGGAGCAGTTCTTC. The variable domain in full, completed from reference TRBV18 and TRBJ2-1, reads NAGVMQNPRHLVRRRGQEARLRCSPMKGHSHVYWYRQLPEEGLKFMVYLQKENIIDESGMPKERFSAEFPKEGPSILRIQQVVRGDSAAYFCASTAGGHGEQFFGPGTRLTVL.

This rearrangement joins TRBV6-4 to TRBJ1-1; 8 nucleotides align to TRBD1. Germline CDR1 is MRHNA and CDR2 is SNTAGT. J lost 0 bases, V lost 2 bases, and 8 bases had no gene match. This CDR3 spans 17 amino acids. In DNA, the CDR3 is TGTGCCAGCAGTGACGCAGGGGGCCTTATCATGAACACTGAAGCTTTCTTT. Protein: CASSDAGGLIMNTEAFF.

In its sample, this clonotype was seen many times. This chain connects TRBV30 to TRBJ1-1; 7 bases are a match to TRBD1. Germline CDR1 reads GTSNPN; CDR2 reads SVGIG (reference sequence). V lost 3 bases and J lost 5; bases outside the gene matches: 6. CDR3 length equals 13 residues. As DNA, the CDR3 is TGTGCCTGGAGGGAGGACAGGAGGACTGAAGCTTTCTTT. Its protein product is CAWREDRRTEAFF.

This clonotype was counted a few times. The chain combines TRBV10-3 with TRBJ1-2; tentatively, D is TRBD1 (5 bases). Germline V CDR1 and CDR2: ENHRY, SYGVKD. Trimming left V 2 bases short and J 0 bases short, with 7 bases between. The CDR3 extends over 14 amino acids. The CDR3 sequence: CAISETGTNYGYTF. CDR3 DNA: TGTGCCATCAGTGAGACAGGCACTAACTATGGCTACACCTTC.

This clonotype was seen only a few times. The chain is built from TRBV7-8 and TRBJ2-5, with D perhaps matching TRBD1 (6 bases). CDR1 and CDR2 (germline): SGHVS, FQNEAQ. Between the trimmed V and J ends, which lost 2 bases and 5 bases, there was a span of 21 bases. This CDR3 comprises 17 residues. The CDR3 loop reads CASSLRGHPRVQETQYF. CDR3 in DNA: TGTGCCAGCAGCTTACGGGGACACCCCCGGGTTCAGGAGACCCAGTACTTC.

The V gene is TRBV19, the J gene TRBJ2-5; tentative D call: TRBD1 (6 bases). The germline V gene has CDR1 LNHDA and CDR2 SQIVND (reference sequence). V shed 5 bases and J shed 4 bases, with 14 bases lying between them. CDR3 length: 14 amino acids. The CDR3 sequence is CASSSSGVAETQYF. In DNA, the CDR3 is TGTGCCAGTAGTTCGTCAGGGGTTGCAGAGACCCAGTACTTC.

V and J are TRBV3-1 and TRBJ1-2; no clear D. CDR1 is LGHDT and CDR2 is YNNKEL in the germline V gene (reference sequence). Trimming shortened V by 4 bases and J by 5 bases, and 14 bases separated the two germline ends. The CDR3 runs 14 residues. In DNA form, the CDR3 reads TGTGCCAGCAGCCGCTCGGCCCAAGGGTATGGCTACACCTTC. It codes for CASSRSAQGYGYTF.

The chain is built from TRBV12-5 and TRBJ2-2, with D perhaps matching TRBD1 or TRBD2 (6 bases each). The CDR3 contains 16 residues. Trimming removed 5 bases at V and 4 bases at J, with 17 bases between. CDR1 is LGHNT, CDR2 FRNRAP, per germline. The CDR3 nucleotides are TGTGCTAGTGGTCGTTTCGGGGGCAGATTCACCGGGGAGCTGTTTTTT. It is translated as CASGRFGGRFTGELFF.

This clonotype was counted a few times. The chain combines TRBV9 with TRBJ2-3; D possibly corresponds to TRBD2 (7 bases). The CDR3 runs to 16 residues. The germline gives CDR1 SGDLS, CDR2 YYNGEE. Trimming removed 3 bases at V and 2 bases at J, with 16 bases between. The CDR3 is CASSGGGTGNTDTQYF. For the CDR3, the DNA is TGTGCCAGCAGCGGGGGGGGAACAGGGAACACAGATACGCAGTATTTT.

The sample holds many counts of this clonotype. The chain joins TRBV10-2 to TRBJ1-4; D uncertain. Germline V gives CDR1 WSHSY, CDR2 SAAADI. This CDR3 is 13 amino acids long. V dropped 0 bases and J dropped 11 bases, with 10 bases sitting between them. The CDR3 sequence: CASSESSPVKLFF. The CDR3 DNA reads as TGCGCCAGCAGTGAGTCTTCGCCGGTGAAACTGTTTTTT.

Here the CDR3 reads CASSSLQGQSNQPQHF. Written as DNA, the CDR3 is TGTGCCAGTAGTTCTCTGCAGGGGCAAAGCAATCAGCCCCAGCATTTT. The rearrangement joins TRBV19 to TRBJ1-5; a possible D gene is TRBD1 (6 bases). CDR3 length: 16 residues. Trimming cost V 5 bases and J 1 base, with 15 bases left between them. Looked up from germline, CDR1 is LNHDA and CDR2 is SQIVND (reference sequence).

There are many counts of this clonotype. V gene TRBV2 combines with J gene TRBJ1-6, with 9 bases matching TRBD1. The CDR3 spans 15 residues. Per germline, CDR1 SNHLY and CDR2 FYNNEI. V lost 7 bases to trimming and J lost 6 bases; unmatched junction nucleotides: 7. The CDR3 region is CASTGPDRGNSPLHF. CDR3 in DNA: TGTGCCAGCACTGGACCGGACAGGGGTAATTCACCCCTCCACTTT.

Note on this clonotype: An end of the junction differs from the germline gene, which may be a read error. The genes are TRBV11-2 and TRBJ2-1; unclear D gene. The length of the CDR3 is 15 residues. Germline V gene lookup returns CDR1 SGHAT and CDR2 FQNNGV. CDR3 in DNA: TGTGCCAGCAGCTTACAGTTTAGCTCCTACAATGAGCGGTTCTTC. Translating it yields CASSLQFSSYNERFF.

This clonotype came up many times. This chain joins TRBV5-1 and TRBJ2-7; the D gene is possibly TRBD2 (5 bases). V dropped 4 bases and J dropped 3 bases, with 14 bases sitting between them. CDR3 length equals 14 residues. Germline V gene sequence: CDR1 SGHRS, CDR2 YFSETQ. The CDR3 region is CASSRTRANYEQYF. The CDR3 DNA follows: TGCGCCAGCAGCAGAACTAGGGCCAACTACGAGCAGTACTTC. The complete variable domain, with remaining parts taken from reference TRBV5-1 and TRBJ2-7, reads KAGVTQTPRYLIKTRGQQVTLSCSPISGHRSVSWYQQTPGQGLQFLFEYFSETQRNKGNFPGRFSGRQFSNSRSEMNVSTLELGDSALYLCASSRTRANYEQYFGPGTRLTVT.

V gene TRBV29-1 combines with J gene TRBJ2-5, with 7 positions matching TRBD1. The V gene's germline CDR1 is SQVTM and CDR2 ANQGSEA. Trimming at V came to 6 bases and at J to 2 bases, leaving 9 bases not matched to a gene. The CDR3 covers 14 residues. CDR3 DNA sequence: TGCAGCGTGGCTGACAGGGCGCGTCAAGAGACCCAGTACTTC. Translating gives CSVADRARQETQYF.

This clonotype was picked up many times. Here the CDR3 DNA reads TGCGCCAGCAGCCCTGGGACAGGGAATATAAGGAACTATGGCTACACCTTC. Translating it yields CASSPGTGNIRNYGYTF. The V gene is TRBV5-1, the J gene TRBJ1-2, with 9 positions matching TRBD1. This CDR3 region has 17 residues. The V gene's germline CDR1 is SGHRS and CDR2 YFSETQ. After removal of 4 bases from V and 2 bases from J, the junction contained 12 bases not matched to a gene.

The chain links TRBV4-1 to TRBJ2-1, with 9 bases that match TRBD2. CDR1 MGHRA and CDR2 YSYEKL come from the germline V gene. Unmatched junction bases numbered 8, after V lost 3 bases and J lost 8 bases. The CDR3 loop spans 15 amino acids. In nucleotides, the CDR3 is TGCGCCAGCAGCCATCCTAGCGGGATAGGGGATGAGCAGTTCTTC. Protein: CASSHPSGIGDEQFF.

This clonotype has a count of ten or more. V and J are TRBV20-1 and TRBJ1-4, with D perhaps TRBD1 (6 bases). This CDR3 has 15 residues. CDR1 and CDR2 from the germline V gene are DFQATT and SNEGSKA (reference sequence). The V end was cut by 2 bases, the J end by 2 bases, with 12 bases between. CDR3 sequence (DNA): TGCAGTGCTAGACTTATTACAGGGACTAATGAAAAACTGTTTTTT. It yields the protein CSARLITGTNEKLFF.

This clonotype was seen many times. An end of the junction differs from the germline gene, which may be a read error. V is TRBV5-1 and J is TRBJ2-1; the match to TRBD2 covers 10 bases. Germline V gene sequence: CDR1 SGHRS, CDR2 YFSETQ. CDR3 length: 15 amino acids. CDR3 amino acids: CASRLGLARNNEQFF. CDR3 nucleotide sequence: TGCGCCAGCAGATTGGGACTAGCGAGAAACAATGAGCAGTTCTTC. The full variable domain, in which reference TRBV5-1 and TRBJ2-1 provide the parts outside the CDR3, is KAGVTQTPRYLIKTRGQQVTLSCSPISGHRSVSWYQQTPGQGLQFLFEYFSETQRNKGNFPGRFSGRQFSNSRSEMNVSTLELGDSALYLCASRLGLARNNEQFFGPGTRLTVL.

V is TRBV20-1 and J is TRBJ2-3; 9 bases align to TRBD1. This CDR3 region has 13 residues. V dropped 6 bases and J dropped 3; count of bases not matched to a gene: 4. In germline, CDR1 is DFQATT, CDR2 SNEGSKA (reference sequence). CDR3 DNA: TGCAGTGCCTCGGACAGGGGTACAGATACGCAGTATTTT. It codes for CSASDRGTDTQYF.

This clonotype was detected ten times or more. The chain couples TRBV10-3 to TRBJ1-5; 7 bases agree with TRBD1. CDR1 and CDR2 from the germline V gene are ENHRY and SYGVKD. The CDR3 has 14 residues. V lost 5 bases and J lost 2; bases outside the gene matches: 3. The CDR3 DNA reads as TGTGCCATCAGTTCAGACAGGGGCAATCAGCCCCAGCATTTT. Protein product: CAISSDRGNQPQHF.

The chain combines TRBV24-1 with TRBJ2-7; D call uncertain. The CDR3 is made up of 10 amino acids. The germline V gene has CDR1 KGHDR and CDR2 SFDVKD. CDR3 region: CSRVQRRQYF. The CDR3 DNA is TGTTCAAGAGTGCAGCGACGGCAGTACTTC.